There are many counts of the clone carrying this T cell receptor beta chain. CDR3 length: 11 residues. Germline CDR1 is DFQATT and CDR2 is SNEGSKA (reference sequence). The V gene lost 5 bases and the J gene lost 3 bases, with 7 bases spanning the gap. TCRdb redid the calling of the 5' RACE reads with MiXCR, one entry per CDR3 protein. The sample lists 700,000 or so distinct CDR3 sequences, 8% to 9% occurring once. These data come from a study of identical twins. In addition, the sample was reused for a study of yellow fever vaccine responses in identical twins.

The sequence was collected from a woman younger than 30 in good health. The sequenced material came from PBMCs. The rearrangement joins TRBV20-1 to TRBJ2-5; perhaps TRBD2 as D (5 bases). CDR3 residues: CSAVAKETQYF. The DNA of the CDR3 is TGCAGTGCTGTAGCGAAAGAGACCCAGTACTTC.